The 25 T cell receptor beta chains below all came from one sample that was sequenced in a study of blood T cell repertoires in COVID-19. Sequencing used immunoSEQ multiplex PCR; TCRdb keeps in-frame clones, though not all of them. This sample has roughly 300,000 clones, with approximately 83% found just once. The sample consisted of peripheral blood. The receptor set was obtained from a human donor in a cohort sampled during active COVID-19.

The chain employs TRBV3-1 (or the pseudogene TRBV3-2) and TRBJ2-1; TRBD2 matches 9 bases. Germline V gene lookup returns CDR1 LGHDT and CDR2 YNNKEL (reference sequence). The V gene end was trimmed by 4 bases and the J gene end by 5 bases; junction bases not matched to a gene: 12. This CDR3 spans 17 amino acids. CDR3 protein: CASSPPSAGGSDNEQFF. In DNA, the CDR3 is TGTGCCAGCAGCCCCCCCTCAGCGGGAGGATCGGACAATGAGCAGTTCTTC.

V and J are TRBV7-9 and TRBJ1-1; D remains ambiguous. CDR3 length: 12 amino acids. Trimming took off 5 bases at V and 3 bases at J, with 7 bases between the two ends. Germline CDR1 reads SEHNR; CDR2 reads FQNEAQ (reference sequence). In nucleotides, the CDR3 is TGTGCCAGCAGCCCCCGAGACACTGAAGCTTTCTTT. Protein product: CASSPRDTEAFF.

The J gene is TRBJ2-7, the V gene TRBV6-2 or TRBV6-3, with 11 bases that match TRBD2. The V and J ends lost 2 bases and 2 bases, in that order; junction bases with no gene match: 5. The germline V gene has CDR1 MNHEY and CDR2 SVGEGT. This CDR3 has 16 residues. This CDR3 is CASSYPTSGTPYEQYF. In DNA, the CDR3 is TGTGCCAGCAGTTACCCGACTAGCGGGACGCCCTACGAGCAGTACTTC.

The V gene is TRBV5-1, the J gene TRBJ1-1; D may be TRBD1 (5 bases). This CDR3 contains 14 residues. Germline V gene lookup returns CDR1 SGHRS and CDR2 YFSETQ. V dropped 4 bases and J dropped 3 bases, with 13 bases sitting between them. The CDR3 sequence: CASSTGSPDTEAFF. CDR3 nucleotides: TGCGCCAGCAGCACAGGCTCCCCTGACACTGAAGCTTTCTTT.

This chain uses TRBV18 with TRBJ1-1; 9 positions agree with TRBD1. Germline lookup yields CDR1 KGHSH and CDR2 LQKENI. CDR3 length: 14 amino acids. Germline trimming cut 4 bases from V and 1 base from J; bases unmatched to any gene: 1. In DNA form, the CDR3 reads TGTGCCAGCTCACAACAGGGGGCGAACACTGAAGCTTTCTTT. Protein: CASSQQGANTEAFF.

The CDR3 DNA reads as TGTGCCAGCAGCGTAGTTGGTAGCGGGAGGGCCTACCCCTACAATGAGCAGTTCTTC. It translates to CASSVVGSGRAYPYNEQFF. This chain joins TRBV9 and TRBJ2-1, with 11 nucleotides matching TRBD2. The CDR3 consists of 19 residues. With 0 bases clipped from V and 2 bases from J, the junction kept 10 bases outside the gene matches. Germline values: CDR1 SGDLS, CDR2 YYNGEE.

The chain has TRBV14 and TRBJ2-7; 8 bases are a match to TRBD2. V lost 1 base to trimming and J lost 0 bases; unmatched junction nucleotides: 8. Germline CDR1 and CDR2: SGHDN and FVKESK. The CDR3 has 17 amino acids. The CDR3 nucleotides are TGTGCCAGCAGCCAAGCCGGGCGCGGGAGGATCTCCTACGAGCAGTACTTC. It yields the protein CASSQAGRGRISYEQYF.

This chain joins TRBV5-1 and TRBJ2-6; D call uncertain. Germline lookup yields CDR1 SGHRS and CDR2 YFSETQ. V was pared by 7 bases and J by 2 bases, with 16 bases between. The CDR3 is 16 amino acids. Here the CDR3 reads CASRFAFSPGANVLTF. In DNA form, the CDR3 reads TGCGCCAGCCGATTCGCCTTTAGTCCTGGGGCCAACGTCCTGACTTTC.

Worth noting for this clone: At one of its ends the junction is not consistent with the germline gene, which may arise from a read error. This chain uses TRBV7-8 with TRBJ2-7; 7 bases match TRBD2. Germline CDR1 SGHVS, CDR2 FQNEAQ. The CDR3 is 12 residues long. As DNA, the CDR3 is TGTGCCAGCAGCTTAGTAGGAGGGACTATGATTTTC. Its protein is CASSLVGGTMIF.

The chain combines TRBV2 with TRBJ1-3; D is unresolved. This CDR3 contains 15 residues. From germline, CDR1 is SNHLY and CDR2 FYNNEI. Trimming cost V 5 bases and J 2 bases, with 13 bases left between them. The DNA for the CDR3 is TGTGCCAGCAGTATAGGCGGCGGGGCTGGAAACACCATATATTTT. This gives the protein CASSIGGGAGNTIYF.

A single count supports this clone. V gene TRBV4-2 combines with J gene TRBJ2-1, with D maybe TRBD2 (6 bases). Germline V gene sequence: CDR1 LGHNA, CDR2 YNFKEQ. Trimming took 4 bases from V and 9 from J, leaving 16 bases between them. The CDR3 has 14 amino acids. CDR3 protein: CASSPRDSDGEQFF. CDR3 DNA sequence: TGTGCCAGCAGCCCCCGGGACTCCGACGGTGAGCAGTTCTTC.

The chain recombines TRBV7-6 with TRBJ2-5; D is uncertain. V lost 5 bases and J lost 1, with 2 bases in between. Germline-derived CDR1 and CDR2 are SGHVS and FNYEAQ. This CDR3 has 11 residues. In nucleotides, the CDR3 is TGTGCCAGCAGCCTCCAAGAGACCCAGTACTTC. Protein sequence: CASSLQETQYF.

The V gene is TRBV6-4, the J gene TRBJ2-1, with TRBD2 identical over 9 bases. The CDR3 runs to 15 residues. Trimming took 7 bases from V and 4 from J; bases not matched to a gene: 8. Looked up from germline, CDR1 is MRHNA and CDR2 is SNTAGT. The CDR3 DNA reads as TGTGCCAGCACCCCAGAAGCGGGAGGATACAATGAGCAGTTCTTC. It specifies CASTPEAGGYNEQFF.

The chain recombines TRBV5-4 with TRBJ2-7; TRBD2 agrees at 10 bases. Germline lookup yields CDR1 SGHNT and CDR2 YYREEE (reference sequence). V trimming: 4 bases; J trimming: 3 bases; junction bases outside the gene matches: 7. This CDR3 comprises 15 residues. CDR3 protein: CASSTQREGGYEQYF. In nucleotides, the CDR3 is TGTGCCAGCAGCACTCAGCGGGAGGGCGGCTACGAGCAGTACTTC.

V is TRBV5-8 and J is TRBJ1-1; D is undetermined. The CDR3 loop spans 15 amino acids. V lost 0 bases, J lost 1 base, and 10 bases lay in between. Germline loops: CDR1 SGHTS, CDR2 YDEGEE. Here the CDR3 reads CASSLALIGNTEAFF. The CDR3 DNA follows: TGTGCCAGCAGCTTGGCCCTTATCGGGAACACTGAAGCTTTCTTT.

This chain joins TRBV10-3 and TRBJ2-3, with D perhaps matching TRBD2 (5 bases). CDR1 and CDR2 from the germline V gene are ENHRY and SYGVKD. The germline V and J ends were trimmed by 2 bases and 5 bases, with 8 bases remaining between them. This CDR3 has 13 amino acids. The CDR3 DNA reads as TGTGCCATCAGTGAGACCGGGGTAGATACGCAGTATTTT. Translating gives CAISETGVDTQYF.

A few counts support this clone. This sequence joins TRBV4-2 and TRBJ1-2, with a weak D call TRBD1 (6 bases). The CDR3 consists of 17 residues. V was shortened by 0 bases and J by 2 bases, with 16 bases between the two germline ends. Germline CDR1 LGHNA, CDR2 YNFKEQ. CDR3 amino acids: CASSQEGGTPFNYGYTF. The CDR3 nucleotides read TGTGCCAGCAGCCAAGAGGGTGGGACACCCTTCAACTATGGCTACACCTTC.

The rearrangement joins TRBV7-2 to TRBJ1-1; possibly TRBD1 for D (5 bases). Trimming took off 6 bases at V and 4 bases at J, with 12 bases between the two ends. CDR1 and CDR2 from the germline V gene are SGHTA and FQGNSA. The CDR3 totals 13 residues. Here the CDR3 DNA reads TGTGCCAGCAGGACACAGGTTAGCACTGAAGCTTTCTTT. Translating gives CASRTQVSTEAFF.

The rearrangement uses TRBV7-9 and TRBJ2-3, with D tentatively TRBD2 (6 bases). Trimming left V 8 bases short and J 3 bases short, with 27 bases between. This CDR3 is 18 amino acids long. Germline V lookup: CDR1 SEHNR, CDR2 FQNEAQ (reference sequence). The CDR3 nucleotides read TGTGCCAGCCAGACCCGAAGATGGACGGGAGCTCAAACAGATACGCAGTATTTT. This codes for CASQTRRWTGAQTDTQYF.

The CDR3 nucleotides read TGTGCCAGCAGTAGGGACACATCCTCGTATGGCTACACCTTC. It codes for CASSRDTSSYGYTF. This rearrangement joins TRBV6-5 to TRBJ1-2; TRBD1 might be the D (6 bases). The CDR3 runs 14 residues. Between the trimmed V and J ends, which lost 5 bases and 5 bases, there was a span of 15 bases. Looked up from germline, CDR1 is MNHEY and CDR2 is SVGAGI.

V usage is TRBV5-4 and J usage is TRBJ2-1; 9 bases are shared with TRBD1. Germline values: CDR1 SGHNT, CDR2 YYREEE (reference sequence). The J segment lost 6 bases and the V segment lost 5 bases, leaving 12 bases of the junction unmatched. The CDR3 sequence is 16 residues long. CDR3 loop: CASSSPPGQGFNEQFF. Written as DNA, the CDR3 is TGTGCCAGCAGTTCCCCCCCGGGACAGGGTTTCAATGAGCAGTTCTTC.

The chain employs TRBV5-1 and TRBJ2-3; D unresolved. Trimming shortened V by 0 bases and J by 1 base, and 12 bases separated the two germline ends. This CDR3 spans 16 amino acids. Germline V gene lookup returns CDR1 SGHRS and CDR2 YFSETQ. The chain's CDR3 is CASSLDGEVGTDTQYF. The CDR3 coding sequence is TGCGCCAGCAGCTTGGATGGAGAAGTGGGCACAGATACGCAGTATTTT.

The chain couples TRBV9 to TRBJ2-3, with TRBD2 matching over 14 bases. V lost 3 bases, J lost 1 base, and 4 bases stayed unmatched. Germline-derived CDR1 and CDR2 are SGDLS and YYNGEE. CDR3 size: 17 residues. In DNA form, the CDR3 reads TGTGCCAGCAGCGCTCCGGGACTAGCGGGAGGCACAGATACGCAGTATTTT. Translated: CASSAPGLAGGTDTQYF.

CDR3 loop: CATKRDSYPTNEKLFF. As DNA, the CDR3 is TGTGCCACTAAAAGGGACAGCTACCCAACTAATGAAAAACTGTTTTTT. J is TRBJ1-4 and V is TRBV15; 7 nucleotides agree with TRBD1. The CDR3 runs 16 residues. V dropped 9 bases and J dropped 0; count of bases not matched to a gene: 10. Germline V gives CDR1 LNHNV, CDR2 YYDKDF (reference sequence).

In DNA, the CDR3 is TGTGCCAGTAGTATAATAGCCGGAACCTCCAATGAAAAACTGTTTTTT. It codes for CASSIIAGTSNEKLFF. The J gene is TRBJ1-4, the V gene TRBV19; D gene ambiguous. With 2 bases removed from V and 5 bases from J, the gap between germline ends came to 15 bases. CDR1 and CDR2 (germline): LNHDA, SQIVND (reference sequence). This CDR3 comprises 16 residues.